This T cell receptor beta chain was identified during a study of T-cell reconstitution after alpha-beta-depleted transplantation in children. Using unique molecular identifiers, the investigators prepared the TCRbeta library. TCRdb re-derived calls from the PCR reads in MiXCR, one entry per CDR3 protein. The sample records 300,000 to 350,000 distinct CDR3 sequences, 15% to 20% being singletons. Trimming left V 3 bases short and J 0 bases short, with 10 bases between. From germline, CDR1 is LNHDA and CDR2 SQIVND (reference sequence). The CDR3 contains 15 residues. The input for sequencing was PBMCs, mostly from graft donor cells, taken 360 days after TCRalphabeta/CD19-depleted stem cell transplant. This sequence joins TRBV19 and TRBJ2-3, with D uncertain. This TCR came from a male patient under 10 years old who had a stem cell transplant for acute lymphoblastic leukemia, so the T cells may come from the graft donor. The chain's CDR3 is CASSMAFESTDTQYF. The CDR3 DNA sequence: TGTGCCAGTAGTATGGCGTTCGAAAGCACAGATACGCAGTATTTT.